Following are 15 T cell receptor beta chains from one sample sequenced in a study of blood T cell repertoires in COVID-19. This table comes from immunoSEQ multiplex PCR, and its TCRdb copy is limited to in-frame clones, with some not included. The sample carries about 36,000 clones, 90% recorded once. The specimen sequenced was peripheral blood. Receptors were obtained from a human donor in a cohort sampled during active COVID-19.

The J gene is TRBJ2-3, the V gene TRBV3-1 (or the pseudogene TRBV3-2); 7 bases fit TRBD2. Germline values: CDR1 LGHDT, CDR2 YNNKEL (reference sequence). The length of the CDR3 is 17 residues. V was pared by 1 base and J by 3 bases, with 10 bases of the junction left unmatched. The CDR3 loop is CASSQGRTSVSTDTQYF. DNA for the CDR3: TGTGCCAGCAGCCAAGGCAGGACTAGTGTATCTACAGATACGCAGTATTTT.

The chain carries TRBV9 and TRBJ2-7, with D perhaps TRBD1 (5 bases). Germline CDR1 reads SGDLS; CDR2 reads YYNGEE. Trimming cost V 0 bases and J 5 bases, with 12 bases left between them. CDR3 size: 14 residues. CDR3 loop: CASSVAPGPNEQYF. In nucleotides, the CDR3 is TGTGCCAGCAGCGTAGCGCCAGGGCCCAACGAGCAGTACTTC.

In DNA, the CDR3 is TGTGCCAGCAGTTACATCCAGCGGGGAAGTTGGAATGAGCAGTTCTTC. Protein sequence: CASSYIQRGSWNEQFF. The gene calls are TRBV6-2 or TRBV6-3 and TRBJ2-1; 7 nucleotides agree with TRBD2. CDR3 length: 16 residues. V lost 2 bases, J lost 7 bases, and 11 bases stayed unmatched. Germline assignment: CDR1 MNHEY and CDR2 SVGEGT.

This rearrangement joins TRBV19 to TRBJ2-2, with D possibly matching TRBD1 (6 bases). CDR3 length equals 14 residues. Trimming shortened V by 6 bases and J by 4 bases, and 12 bases separated the two germline ends. Per germline, CDR1 LNHDA and CDR2 SQIVND (reference sequence). DNA of the CDR3: TGTGCCAGTAGGAAGACAGGTCTCACCGGGGAGCTGTTTTTT. Translating gives CASRKTGLTGELFF.

This chain links TRBV5-1 with TRBJ2-1; 7 bases are shared with TRBD2. V was pared by 1 base and J by 6 bases, with 7 bases of the junction left unmatched. This CDR3 comprises 15 residues. Germline-derived CDR1 and CDR2 are SGHRS and YFSETQ. The chain's CDR3 is CASSLFGLGLNEQFF. In DNA, the CDR3 is TGCGCCAGCAGCTTGTTCGGACTAGGTCTCAATGAGCAGTTCTTC.

This sequence joins TRBV4-1 and TRBJ2-1; 10 bases fit TRBD2. J was trimmed by 10 bases and V by 7 bases; bases with no gene match: 19. Germline assignment: CDR1 MGHRA and CDR2 YSYEKL. This CDR3 region has 17 residues. The CDR3 spells CASTYKSGTSEINEQFF. As DNA, the CDR3 is TGCGCCAGCACCTACAAGTCAGGGACTAGCGAGATAAACGAGCAGTTCTTC.

This clone was observed a single time. The chain carries TRBV20-1 and TRBJ2-1; 12 bases agree with TRBD2. Losses at the gene ends were 3 bases for V and 5 bases for J; bases not matched to a gene: 5. The CDR3 runs to 15 residues. Germline values: CDR1 DFQATT, CDR2 SNEGSKA (reference sequence). The CDR3 nucleotides are TGCAGTGCTAGTCGGACTAGCGGGGCCCACAATGAGCAGTTCTTC. Protein sequence: CSASRTSGAHNEQFF.

This clone showed up just a few times. The rearrangement uses TRBV3-1 (or the pseudogene TRBV3-2) and TRBJ1-5, with D possibly being TRBD1 (6 bases). V lost 2 bases and J lost 4, with 9 bases in between. This CDR3 is built from 14 residues. Germline V gene lookup returns CDR1 LGHDT and CDR2 YNNKEL (reference sequence). CDR3 in amino acids: CASSQIRGNQPQHF. In DNA, the CDR3 is TGTGCCAGCAGCCAAATTAGGGGGAATCAGCCCCAGCATTTT.

The gene calls are TRBV28 and TRBJ1-5, with no clear D. Germline V CDR1 and CDR2: MDHEN, SYDVKM. Trimming left V 8 bases short and J 1 base short, with 15 bases between. This CDR3 contains 15 residues. CDR3 sequence (DNA): TGTGCCAGCCGGAGGAGTGGGCGGAGCAATCAGCCCCAGCATTTT. Translating it yields CASRRSGRSNQPQHF.

The chain links TRBV5-6 to TRBJ1-1, with D unclear. Deletions cut 1 base from V and 4 bases from J, with 11 bases between. The CDR3 consists of 14 residues. Germline loops: CDR1 SGHDT, CDR2 YYEEEE. CDR3 DNA sequence: TGTGCCAGCAGCTTGCGCGGTTTTAGCACTGAAGCTTTCTTT. It codes for CASSLRGFSTEAFF.

The V gene is TRBV6-2 or TRBV6-3, the J gene TRBJ2-7; 14 bases are a match to TRBD2. The CDR3 runs 14 residues. J was trimmed by 6 bases and V by 5 bases; bases with no gene match: 3. The germline V gene encodes CDR1 MNHEY and CDR2 SVGEGT. CDR3 sequence: CASSPGLAGGEQYF. The DNA for the CDR3 is TGTGCCAGCAGTCCCGGACTAGCGGGAGGCGAGCAGTACTTC.

The V and J genes are TRBV6-6 and TRBJ2-7; 7 positions agree with TRBD2. Germline CDR1 is MNHNY and CDR2 is SVGAGI (reference sequence). J was trimmed by 3 bases and V by 2 bases; bases with no gene match: 4. The CDR3 consists of 14 residues. The CDR3 here is CASSYPASGYEQYF. In DNA, the CDR3 is TGTGCCAGCAGTTACCCGGCTAGCGGCTACGAGCAGTACTTC.

The chain is built from TRBV5-1 and TRBJ2-7; 7 nucleotides agree with TRBD1. J was trimmed by 1 base and V by 6 bases; bases with no gene match: 4. Germline CDR1 and CDR2: SGHRS and YFSETQ. The CDR3 has 13 amino acids. CDR3 region: CASKQTGSYEQYF. CDR3 bases: TGCGCCAGCAAACAGACAGGGTCCTACGAGCAGTACTTC. Together with reference TRBV5-1 and TRBJ2-7, the CDR3 gives the full variable domain: KAGVTQTPRYLIKTRGQQVTLSCSPISGHRSVSWYQQTPGQGLQFLFEYFSETQRNKGNFPGRFSGRQFSNSRSEMNVSTLELGDSALYLCASKQTGSYEQYFGPGTRLTVT.

The chain links TRBV4-1 to TRBJ1-3, with 10 bases aligning to TRBD1. The trim removed 1 base at V and 9 bases at J, leaving 6 bases unmatched. CDR1 MGHRA and CDR2 YSYEKL come from the germline V gene. The CDR3 has 15 residues. For the CDR3, the DNA is TGCGCCAGCAGCCAAGTTTCGGACAGGGGGAGCACCATATATTTT. Amino acids: CASSQVSDRGSTIYF.

V gene TRBV28 combines with J gene TRBJ1-6; 9 positions match TRBD1. V was pared by 8 bases and J by 7 bases, with 0 bases of the junction left unmatched. CDR1 is MDHEN and CDR2 is SYDVKM in the germline V gene. The CDR3 totals 12 residues. This CDR3 is CASGTGNSPLHF. The CDR3 nucleotides read TGTGCCAGCGGGACAGGGAATTCACCCCTCCACTTT.